Presented here are 16 T cell receptor beta chains from one specimen sequenced in a study of neurological immune-mediated disorders. Each CDR3 protein is one row after TCRdb ran MiXCR on the 5' RACE reads. The sample consists of around 50,000 distinct CDR3 sequences, around 4% of them appearing once. Sequenced input: PBMCs. These receptors all stem from a man in his sixties with multiple sclerosis.

This clonotype was recorded at least ten times. This rearrangement joins TRBV15 to TRBJ2-1, with 8 bases matching TRBD2. The germline V gene has CDR1 LNHNV and CDR2 YYDKDF (reference sequence). This CDR3 contains 17 residues. V was pared by 1 base and J by 6 bases, with 11 bases of the junction left unmatched. CDR3 in DNA: TGTGCCACCAGCAGAGGCCCCCGAGCGGGAGTGGTCAATGAGCAGTTCTTC. This gives the protein CATSRGPRAGVVNEQFF. The entire variable domain, with the rest obtained from reference TRBV15 and TRBJ2-1, is as follows: DAMVIQNPRYQVTQFGKPVTLSCSQTLNHNVMYWYQQKSSQAPKLLFHYYDKDFNNEADTPDNFQSRRPNTSFCFLDIRSPGLGDTAMYLCATSRGPRAGVVNEQFFGPGTRLTVL.

This clonotype was seen many times. V and J are TRBV20-1 and TRBJ1-5; weak D call: TRBD1 (5 bases). Germline V gene lookup returns CDR1 DFQATT and CDR2 SNEGSKA (reference sequence). The CDR3 has 14 amino acids. Trimming stripped 3 bases from V and 6 bases from J, with 15 bases between. DNA for the CDR3: TGCAGTGCTAGTTCCGGGACCAGCGGTCAGCCCCAGCATTTT. Residues: CSASSGTSGQPQHF.

There are many counts of this clonotype. J is TRBJ1-1 and V is TRBV11-1, with 8 bases fitting TRBD1. Germline CDR1 is SGHAT and CDR2 is FQDESV (reference sequence). This CDR3 region has 16 residues. J gave up 3 bases and V 1 base, and 7 bases lay outside the gene matches. CDR3 loop: CASSLERTGTHTEAFF. DNA of the CDR3: TGTGCCAGCAGCTTAGAACGGACAGGGACGCACACTGAAGCTTTCTTT.

This clonotype occurred many times. This rearrangement joins TRBV10-2 to TRBJ2-4; possible D gene TRBD2, 5 bases. Per germline, CDR1 WSHSY and CDR2 SAAADI. This CDR3 comprises 15 residues. Trimming took off 3 bases at V and 0 bases at J, with 9 bases between the two ends. CDR3 nucleotides: TGCGCCAGCAGTGATACGGGAAAAGCCAAAAACATTCAGTACTTC. Its translation is CASSDTGKAKNIQYF.

The table lists this clonotype with many counts. V usage is TRBV28 and J usage is TRBJ2-1; 14 bases align to TRBD2. The trim removed 1 base at V and 9 bases at J, leaving 2 bases unmatched. In germline, CDR1 is MDHEN, CDR2 SYDVKM. The CDR3 spans 15 residues. The CDR3 region is CASSLSGTSGSEQFF. The CDR3, as DNA: TGTGCCAGCAGTTTATCGGGGACTAGCGGGAGTGAGCAGTTCTTC. Full variable domain (remainder filled in from reference TRBV28 and TRBJ2-1): DVKVTQSSRYLVKRTGEKVFLECVQDMDHENMFWYRQDPGLGLRLIYFSYDVKMKEKGDIPEGYSVSREKKERFSLILESASTNQTSMYLCASSLSGTSGSEQFFGPGTRLTVL.

The chain combines TRBV6-1 with TRBJ2-5; D is possibly TRBD1 (6 bases). V lost 1 base and J lost 4, with 10 bases in between. Germline CDR1 and CDR2: MNHNS and SASEGT. The CDR3 spans 14 residues. As DNA, the CDR3 is TGTGCCAGCAGTGAAGGAACAGGGTCAGAGACCCAGTACTTC. It specifies CASSEGTGSETQYF.

This clonotype came up many times. This rearrangement joins TRBV20-1 to TRBJ1-4; D gene uncertain. Germline CDR1 DFQATT, CDR2 SNEGSKA (reference sequence). V was cut by 5 bases and J by 11 bases, with 9 bases left in between. The CDR3 spans 10 residues. CDR3 DNA sequence: TGCAGTGCTCGACTTATGAAACTGTTTTTT. Translation: CSARLMKLFF.

This rearrangement joins TRBV3-1 to TRBJ2-1; D may be TRBD2 (5 bases). V was pared by 0 bases and J by 13 bases, with 16 bases between. CDR3 size: 14 residues. Germline loops: CDR1 LGHDT, CDR2 YNNKEL (reference sequence). CDR3 region: CASSQEGIAIIQFF. CDR3 nucleotides: TGTGCCAGCAGCCAAGAAGGAATAGCGATTATTCAGTTCTTC.

This clonotype was detected many times. J is TRBJ1-4 and V is TRBV5-1; D call uncertain. The V end was cut by 0 bases, the J end by 5 bases, with 5 bases between. CDR3 size: 13 residues. In germline, CDR1 is SGHRS, CDR2 YFSETQ. As DNA, the CDR3 is TGCGCCAGCAGCTTGGAGGGAAATGAAAAACTGTTTTTT. It specifies CASSLEGNEKLFF.

This clonotype was seen ten or more times. The chain uses TRBV14 and TRBJ1-4, with TRBD1 matching over 8 bases. V shed 1 base and J 8 bases; nucleotides not matched to a gene: 6. Germline V gene data show CDR1 as SGHDN and CDR2 as FVKESK. The CDR3 covers 15 residues. CDR3: CASSQGDRRGEKLFF. CDR3 coding DNA: TGTGCCAGCAGCCAAGGGGACAGGCGGGGCGAAAAACTGTTTTTT.

There are many counts of this clonotype. The chain is built from TRBV12-3 or TRBV12-4 and TRBJ1-1, with unresolved D. This CDR3 contains 13 residues. V dropped 5 bases and J dropped 1 base, with 8 bases sitting between them. The CDR3 loop reads CASSRFRNTEAFF. DNA for the CDR3: TGTGCCAGCAGTCGATTTAGGAACACTGAAGCTTTCTTT.

CDR3 protein: CASNWDSILGWPGELFF. The CDR3 DNA sequence: TGTGCCAGCAATTGGGACAGCATTCTTGGTTGGCCCGGGGAGCTGTTTTTT. The gene calls are TRBV6-6 and TRBJ2-2, with 7 bases fitting TRBD1. The CDR3 loop spans 17 amino acids. V lost 7 bases and J lost 6; bases outside the gene matches: 17. The germline gives CDR1 MNHNY, CDR2 SVGAGI (reference sequence).

This clonotype was seen many times. V usage is TRBV7-8 and J usage is TRBJ2-1; 9 bases fit TRBD1. Unmatched junction bases numbered 6, after V lost 1 base and J lost 8 bases. CDR3 length: 15 amino acids. Germline V gene data show CDR1 as SGHVS and CDR2 as FQNEAQ. The CDR3 sequence: CASSLGGQGYHEQFF. The CDR3 coding sequence is TGTGCCAGCAGCTTAGGGGGACAGGGTTATCATGAGCAGTTCTTC.

This clonotype appeared many times. The chain has TRBV11-2 and TRBJ1-1; D is unresolved. The CDR3 contains 13 residues. Trimming shortened V by 3 bases and J by 5 bases, and 10 bases separated the two germline ends. CDR1 is SGHAT, CDR2 FQNNGV, per germline. As DNA, the CDR3 is TGTGCCAGCAGCTTGCTCCCTGAGACTGAAGCTTTCTTT. Protein product: CASSLLPETEAFF.

This clonotype was detected many times. The rearrangement uses TRBV5-1 and TRBJ1-4; a possible D gene is TRBD1 (5 bases). Trimming removed 0 bases from V and 8 bases from J, with 14 bases in between. The CDR3 runs 15 residues. The germline V gene encodes CDR1 SGHRS and CDR2 YFSETQ. The CDR3 loop reads CASSLEGTGGEKLFF. DNA of the CDR3: TGCGCCAGCAGCTTGGAAGGGACCGGCGGGGAAAAACTGTTTTTT.

This clonotype was recorded at least ten times. The chain joins TRBV20-1 to TRBJ1-4; 7 bases are a match to TRBD1. This CDR3 contains 12 residues. The germline V gene encodes CDR1 DFQATT and CDR2 SNEGSKA (reference sequence). Trimming removed 8 bases from V and 8 bases from J; junction bases left unmatched: 8. The CDR3, as DNA: TGCAGTTCGCGACAGGGAGGGGAAAAACTGTTTTTT. Protein sequence: CSSRQGGEKLFF.